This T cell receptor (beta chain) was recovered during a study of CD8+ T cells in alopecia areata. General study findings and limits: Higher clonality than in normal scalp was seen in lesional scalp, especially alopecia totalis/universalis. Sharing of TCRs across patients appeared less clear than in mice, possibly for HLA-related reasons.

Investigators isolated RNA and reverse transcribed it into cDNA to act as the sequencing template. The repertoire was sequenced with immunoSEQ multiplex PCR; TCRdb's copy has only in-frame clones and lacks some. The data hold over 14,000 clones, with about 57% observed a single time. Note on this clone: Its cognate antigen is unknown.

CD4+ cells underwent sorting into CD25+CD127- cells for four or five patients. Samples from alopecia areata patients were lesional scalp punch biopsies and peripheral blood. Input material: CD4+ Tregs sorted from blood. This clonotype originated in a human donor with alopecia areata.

The chain's CDR3 is CASSPIRQIYNEQFF. CDR3 bases: TGTGCCAGCAGCCCTATTAGACAGATTTACAATGAGCAGTTCTTC. This chain links TRBV7-6 with TRBJ2-1; tentatively, D is TRBD1 (5 bases). This CDR3 is 15 amino acids long. V lost 5 bases to trimming and J lost 4 bases, with 15 bases between them. Germline assignment: CDR1 SGHVS and CDR2 FNYEAQ.